This is a list of T cell receptor beta chains from one sample in a study of blood T cells in healthy people across ages. TCRdb ran MiXCR on the 5' RACE reads and lists one entry per CDR3 protein. The data show 1.5 million to 2 million distinct CDR3 sequences, with 25% to 30% seen just once and approximately 7.7% held by the top ten. Source material: blood. The receptors were gathered from a woman aged 30 to 39 in good health. Both conserved end residues are part of each CDR3. D genes are given only for firm matches. The size field is filled for only some rows; it gives once, few, many or a size class.

v_gene: TRBV3-1
d_gene: TRBD1
abundance: .
j_gene: TRBJ1-2
CDR3aa: CASRDTGAVNYGYTF
CDR3nt: TGTGCCAGCAGAGATACAGGGGCCGTTAACTATGGCTACACCTTC

v_gene: TRBV12-3/TRBV12-4
d_gene: .
abundance: few
j_gene: TRBJ1-1
CDR3aa: CASSPRSHTEAFF
CDR3nt: TGTGCCAGCAGTCCTCGGTCGCACACTGAAGCTTTCTTT

v_gene: TRBV21-1
d_gene: .
abundance: .
j_gene: TRBJ2-3
CDR3aa: CASIAPGQGETDTQYF
CDR3nt: TGTGCCAGCATCGCACCTGGACAGGGGGAAACAGATACGCAGTATTTT

v_gene: TRBV29-1
d_gene: TRBD1
abundance: few
j_gene: TRBJ1-2
CDR3aa: CSVGGDRGYGYTF
CDR3nt: TGCAGCGTCGGCGGGGACAGGGGCTATGGCTACACCTTC

v_gene: TRBV20-1
d_gene: .
abundance: few
j_gene: TRBJ2-2
CDR3aa: CSATAWGLGGELFF
CDR3nt: TGCAGTGCTACAGCGTGGGGGCTGGGCGGGGAGCTGTTTTTT

v_gene: TRBV5-1
d_gene: .
abundance: .
j_gene: TRBJ2-1
CDR3aa: CASLGMNEQFF
CDR3nt: TGCGCCAGCTTGGGTATGAATGAGCAGTTCTTC

v_gene: TRBV5-1
d_gene: .
abundance: .
j_gene: TRBJ1-1
CDR3aa: CASSLAGGARTEAFF
CDR3nt: TGCGCCAGCAGCTTGGCCGGGGGCGCGCGCACTGAAGCTTTCTTT

v_gene: TRBV2
d_gene: .
abundance: few
j_gene: TRBJ2-5
CDR3aa: CASSDAANQETQYF
CDR3nt: TGTGCCAGCAGTGATGCGGCCAACCAAGAGACCCAGTACTTC

v_gene: TRBV6-6
d_gene: .
abundance: .
j_gene: TRBJ1-4
CDR3aa: CARSADQSEKLFF
CDR3nt: TGTGCCAGGTCGGCGGACCAAAGTGAAAAACTGTTTTTT

v_gene: TRBV12-3/TRBV12-4
d_gene: TRBD1
abundance: few
j_gene: TRBJ1-4
CDR3aa: CASRPDRGNEKLFF
CDR3nt: TGTGCCAGCAGACCAGACAGGGGTAATGAAAAACTGTTTTTT

v_gene: TRBV9
d_gene: .
abundance: many
j_gene: TRBJ2-5
CDR3aa: CASSVDRGTQYF
CDR3nt: TGTGCCAGCAGCGTAGACCGGGGGACCCAGTACTTC

v_gene: TRBV5-6
d_gene: .
abundance: .
j_gene: TRBJ2-7
CDR3aa: CASSSRPTASSYEQYF
CDR3nt: TGTGCCAGCAGCTCCCGGCCGACGGCGAGCTCCTACGAGCAGTACTTC

v_gene: TRBV5-1
d_gene: .
abundance: .
j_gene: TRBJ2-3
CDR3aa: CASSLLVDTDTQYF
CDR3nt: TGCGCCAGCAGCTTGTTGGTAGACACAGATACGCAGTATTTT

v_gene: TRBV7-2
d_gene: .
abundance: few
j_gene: TRBJ2-1
CDR3aa: CASSLGTRFDEQFF
CDR3nt: TGTGCCAGCAGCTTAGGTACGCGGTTCGATGAGCAGTTCTTC

v_gene: TRBV15
d_gene: .
abundance: few
j_gene: TRBJ2-1
CDR3aa: CAPQGAVAYNEQFF
CDR3nt: TGTGCCCCCCAGGGCGCGGTCGCCTACAATGAGCAGTTCTTC

v_gene: TRBV4-3
d_gene: .
abundance: .
j_gene: TRBJ2-7
CDR3aa: CASSQDLPSDTSYEQYF
CDR3nt: TGCGCCAGCAGCCAAGATCTACCCAGCGACACCTCCTACGAGCAGTACTTC

v_gene: TRBV5-6
d_gene: TRBD1
abundance: .
j_gene: TRBJ2-1
CDR3aa: CASSLPQGQLVRNEQFF
CDR3nt: TGTGCCAGCAGCTTGCCCCAGGGACAGCTAGTTCGGAATGAGCAGTTCTTC

v_gene: TRBV7-3
d_gene: .
abundance: .
j_gene: TRBJ1-1
CDR3aa: CASSLSAAGNTEAFF
CDR3nt: TGTGCCAGCAGCTTAAGCGCAGCCGGGAACACTGAAGCTTTCTTT

v_gene: TRBV9
d_gene: .
abundance: .
j_gene: TRBJ2-1
CDR3aa: CASSVEGLWNEQFF
CDR3nt: TGTGCCAGCAGCGTAGAAGGGTTGTGGAATGAGCAGTTCTTC

v_gene: TRBV12-3/TRBV12-4
d_gene: .
abundance: .
j_gene: TRBJ1-2
CDR3aa: CASMSDYYGYTF
CDR3nt: TGTGCCAGCATGAGCGACTACTATGGCTACACCTTC

v_gene: TRBV28
d_gene: .
abundance: few
j_gene: TRBJ1-5
CDR3aa: CASSRSLGGYNQPQHF
CDR3nt: TGTGCCAGCAGCCGTTCGCTGGGGGGATACAATCAGCCCCAGCATTTT

v_gene: TRBV6-5
d_gene: TRBD1
abundance: few
j_gene: TRBJ1-6
CDR3aa: CASSWDRGNNSPLHF
CDR3nt: TGTGCCAGCAGTTGGGACAGGGGTAATAATTCACCCCTCCACTTT

v_gene: TRBV9
d_gene: TRBD1
abundance: .
j_gene: TRBJ2-3
CDR3aa: CASSYRGSWTDTQYF
CDR3nt: TGTGCCAGCAGCTACAGGGGAAGTTGGACAGATACGCAGTATTTT

v_gene: TRBV7-2
d_gene: TRBD1
abundance: .
j_gene: TRBJ2-1
CDR3aa: CASSQGQGAHRGEQFF
CDR3nt: TGTGCCAGCAGCCAGGGACAGGGGGCGCATCGAGGTGAGCAGTTCTTC

v_gene: TRBV6-5
d_gene: .
abundance: .
j_gene: TRBJ1-2
CDR3aa: CASSYSTAQLGYGYTF
CDR3nt: TGTGCCAGCAGTTACTCGACGGCCCAGTTGGGCTATGGCTACACCTTC